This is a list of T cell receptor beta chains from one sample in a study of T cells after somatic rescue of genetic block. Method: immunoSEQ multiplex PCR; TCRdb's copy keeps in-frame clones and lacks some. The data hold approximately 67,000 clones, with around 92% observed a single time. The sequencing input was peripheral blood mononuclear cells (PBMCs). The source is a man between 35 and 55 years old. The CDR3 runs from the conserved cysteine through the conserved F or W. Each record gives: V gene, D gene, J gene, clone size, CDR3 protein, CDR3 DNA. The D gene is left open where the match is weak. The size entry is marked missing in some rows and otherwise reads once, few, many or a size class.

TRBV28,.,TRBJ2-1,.,CASRSSYNEQFF,TGTGCCAGCAGAAGCTCCTACAATGAGCAGTTCTTC
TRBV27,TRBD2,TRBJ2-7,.,CASSLYPSGGSSYEQYF,TGTGCCAGCAGTCTATACCCTAGCGGGGGCTCGTCCTACGAGCAGTACTTC
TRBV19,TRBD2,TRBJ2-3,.,CASAGGGGSDTQYF,TGTGCCAGTGCGGGGGGTGGCGGATCAGATACGCAGTATTTT
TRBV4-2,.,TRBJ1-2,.,CASSQEMYLYGYTF,TGTGCCAGCAGCCAAGAGATGTATCTCTATGGCTACACCTTC
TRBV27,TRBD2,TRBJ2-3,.,CASSSGLAGATTYF,TGTGCCAGCAGTTCGGGACTAGCGGGAGCCACCACGTATTTT
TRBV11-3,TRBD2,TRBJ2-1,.,CASSSQLAGNEQFF,TGTGCCAGCAGCTCTCAACTAGCGGGAAATGAGCAGTTCTTC
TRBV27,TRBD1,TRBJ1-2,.,CASSLRGRDSFGYTF,TGTGCCAGCAGTTTACGAGGGCGGGACAGTTTCGGCTACACCTTC
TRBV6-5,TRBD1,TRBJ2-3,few,CASSYSGTGTDTQYF,TGTGCCAGCAGTTACTCAGGGACAGGCACAGATACGCAGTATTTT
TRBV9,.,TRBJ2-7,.,CASSVVGDSYEQYF,TGTGCCAGCAGCGTAGTGGGCGATTCCTACGAGCAGTACTTC
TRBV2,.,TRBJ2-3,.,CASNLARGTDTQYF,TGTGCCAGCAATCTTGCGAGGGGCACAGATACGCAGTATTTT
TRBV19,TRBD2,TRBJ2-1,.,CASSIVGTTSSYNEQFF,TGTGCCAGTAGTATAGTTGGGACTACGAGCTCCTACAATGAGCAGTTCTTC
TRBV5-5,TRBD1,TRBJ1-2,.,CASSPTTGGYNYGYTF,TGTGCCAGCAGCCCAACAACAGGGGGTTATAACTATGGCTACACCTTC